The source of this T cell receptor (beta chain) is a study of blood T cell repertoires in COVID-19. This clone was seen ten or more times. Profiling relied on immunoSEQ multiplex PCR, and the TCRdb table lists in-frame clones only, not all of them. The sample has about 140,000 clones, 78% seen once. Participants were aged about 18 to 100 years, lived in 24 US areas, and enrolled virtually. The V gene end was trimmed by 5 bases and the J gene end by 4 bases; junction bases not matched to a gene: 9. The CDR3 is 16 residues long. Germline loops: CDR1 SGHVS, CDR2 FQNEAQ. This rearrangement joins TRBV7-8 to TRBJ1-5; TRBD1 matches at 9 bases. The origin of this receptor is a woman in her forties or fifties who had recovered from COVID-19. The sequenced sample consisted of PBMCs or T cells enriched from blood (not recorded which). CDR3 region: CASSQSGQGRNQPQHF. The CDR3 DNA sequence: TGTGCCAGCAGCCAAAGCGGACAGGGGAGGAATCAGCCCCAGCATTTT.